This T cell receptor (beta chain) is from a study of blood T cell repertoires in COVID-19. This clone has a handful of counts. The sample holds other DNA sequences that translate to the same CDR3. Looked up from germline, CDR1 is MNHEY and CDR2 is SVGAGI. With V trimmed by 6 bases and J by 8 bases, 3 bases remained unmatched. The CDR3 runs 13 residues. The assay was immunoSEQ multiplex PCR, and TCRdb's table has in-frame clones only and misses some. The sample has 170,000 or so clones; over 60% are singletons. The receptor's source is a woman aged 70-85 years with acute or convalescent COVID-19. The source material was peripheral blood. J is TRBJ1-4 and V is TRBV6-5; TRBD1 matches 10 bases. The CDR3 bases are TGTGCCAGCAGATGGGACAGGGGCGAAAAACTGTTTTTT. It translates to CASRWDRGEKLFF.